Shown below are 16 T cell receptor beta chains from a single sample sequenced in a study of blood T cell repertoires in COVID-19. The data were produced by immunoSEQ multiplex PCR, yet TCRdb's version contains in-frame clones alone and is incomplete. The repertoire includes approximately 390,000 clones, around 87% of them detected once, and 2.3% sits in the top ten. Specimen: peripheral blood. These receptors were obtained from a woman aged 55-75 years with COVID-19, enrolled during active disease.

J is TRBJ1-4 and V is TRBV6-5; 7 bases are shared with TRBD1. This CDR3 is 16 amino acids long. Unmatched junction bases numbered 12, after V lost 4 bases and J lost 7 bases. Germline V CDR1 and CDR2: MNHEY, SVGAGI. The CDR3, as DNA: TGTGCCAGCAGTTTAGGGGGCGCGGGACGTGGTGAAAAACTGTTTTTT. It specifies CASSLGGAGRGEKLFF.

This CDR3 reads CATSRGPPQGTGELFF. The CDR3 nucleotides are TGTGCCACCAGCAGAGGGCCACCGCAGGGCACCGGGGAGCTGTTTTTT. The rearrangement uses TRBV15 and TRBJ2-2, with TRBD1 as a possible D gene (5 bases). The germline gives CDR1 LNHNV, CDR2 YYDKDF (reference sequence). Trimming left V 1 base short and J 4 bases short, with 13 bases between. CDR3 length: 16 residues.

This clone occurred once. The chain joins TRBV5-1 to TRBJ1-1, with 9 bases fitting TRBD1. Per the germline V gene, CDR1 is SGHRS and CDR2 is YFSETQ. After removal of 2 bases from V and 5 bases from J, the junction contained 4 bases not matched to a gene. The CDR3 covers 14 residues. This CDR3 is CASSLTGGITEAFF. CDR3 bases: TGCGCCAGCAGCTTAACAGGGGGCATTACTGAAGCTTTCTTT.

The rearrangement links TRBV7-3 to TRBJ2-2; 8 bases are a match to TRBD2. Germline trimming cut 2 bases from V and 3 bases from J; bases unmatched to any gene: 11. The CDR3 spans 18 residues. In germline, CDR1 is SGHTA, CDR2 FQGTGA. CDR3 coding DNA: TGTGCCAGCAGCTTACGGGTCAAGACTAGCGAGGACACCGGGGAGCTGTTTTTT. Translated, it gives CASSLRVKTSEDTGELFF.

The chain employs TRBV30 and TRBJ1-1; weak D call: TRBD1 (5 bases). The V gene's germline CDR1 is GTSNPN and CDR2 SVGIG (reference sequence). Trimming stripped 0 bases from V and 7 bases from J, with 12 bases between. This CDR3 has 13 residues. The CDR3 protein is CAWSVLVGGEAFF. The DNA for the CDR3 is TGTGCCTGGAGTGTTTTGGTCGGGGGTGAAGCTTTCTTT.

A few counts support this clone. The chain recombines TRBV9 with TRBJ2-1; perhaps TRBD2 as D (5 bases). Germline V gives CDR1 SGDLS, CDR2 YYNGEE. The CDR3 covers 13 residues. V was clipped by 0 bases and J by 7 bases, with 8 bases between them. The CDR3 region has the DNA TGTGCCAGCAGCGTAGCTACGGGGAATGAGCAGTTCTTC. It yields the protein CASSVATGNEQFF.

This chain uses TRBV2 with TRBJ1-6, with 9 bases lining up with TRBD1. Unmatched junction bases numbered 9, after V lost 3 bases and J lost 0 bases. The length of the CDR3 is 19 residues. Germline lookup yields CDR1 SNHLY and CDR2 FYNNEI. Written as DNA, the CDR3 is TGTGCCAGCAGTGATCAGACAGGGGGAGGGCCCTCCTATAATTCACCCCTCCACTTT. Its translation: CASSDQTGGGPSYNSPLHF.

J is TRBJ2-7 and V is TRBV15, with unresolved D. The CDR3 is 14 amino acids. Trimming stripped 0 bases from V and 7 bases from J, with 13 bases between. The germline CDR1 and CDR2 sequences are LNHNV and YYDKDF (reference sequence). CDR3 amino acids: CATSREGSSPEQYF. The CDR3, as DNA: TGTGCCACCAGCAGAGAAGGCTCTAGTCCTGAGCAGTACTTC.

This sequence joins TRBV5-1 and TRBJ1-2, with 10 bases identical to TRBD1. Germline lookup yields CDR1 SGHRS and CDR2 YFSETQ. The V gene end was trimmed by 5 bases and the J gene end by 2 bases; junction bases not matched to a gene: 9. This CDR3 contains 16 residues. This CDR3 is CASRDPGQGWNYGYTF. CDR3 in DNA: TGCGCCAGCAGAGATCCGGGACAGGGGTGGAACTATGGCTACACCTTC.

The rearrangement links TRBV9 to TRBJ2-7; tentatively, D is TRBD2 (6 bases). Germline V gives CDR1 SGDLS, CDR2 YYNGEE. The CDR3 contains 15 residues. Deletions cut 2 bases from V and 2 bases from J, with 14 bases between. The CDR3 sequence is CASSVGGGDTYEQYF. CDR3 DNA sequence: TGTGCCAGCAGCGTGGGAGGAGGGGATACCTACGAGCAGTACTTC.

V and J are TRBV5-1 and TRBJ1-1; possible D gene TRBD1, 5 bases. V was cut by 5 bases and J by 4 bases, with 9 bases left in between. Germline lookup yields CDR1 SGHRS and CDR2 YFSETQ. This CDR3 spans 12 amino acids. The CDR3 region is CASRGEVTEAFF. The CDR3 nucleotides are TGCGCCAGCAGGGGGGAGGTCACTGAAGCTTTCTTT.

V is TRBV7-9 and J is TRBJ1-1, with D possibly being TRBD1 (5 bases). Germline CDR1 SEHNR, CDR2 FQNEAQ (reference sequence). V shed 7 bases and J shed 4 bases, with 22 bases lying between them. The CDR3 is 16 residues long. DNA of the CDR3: TGTGCCAGCACCTCCAGAGGGGAGGCCCGTGCCACTGAAGCTTTCTTT. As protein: CASTSRGEARATEAFF.

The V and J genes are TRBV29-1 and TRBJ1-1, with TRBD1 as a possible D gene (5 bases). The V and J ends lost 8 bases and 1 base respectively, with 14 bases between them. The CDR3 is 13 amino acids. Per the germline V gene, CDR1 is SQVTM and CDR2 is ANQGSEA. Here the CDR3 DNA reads TGCAGCATAAAATCGGGGGGGAACACTGAAGCTTTCTTT. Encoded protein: CSIKSGGNTEAFF.

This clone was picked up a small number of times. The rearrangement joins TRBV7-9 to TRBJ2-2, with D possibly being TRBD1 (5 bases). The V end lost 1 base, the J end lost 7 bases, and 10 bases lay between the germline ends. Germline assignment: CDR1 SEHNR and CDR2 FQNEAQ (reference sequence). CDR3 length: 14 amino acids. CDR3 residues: CASSLGSGLGELFF. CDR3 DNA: TGTGCCAGCAGCTTAGGATCAGGGCTCGGGGAGCTGTTTTTT.

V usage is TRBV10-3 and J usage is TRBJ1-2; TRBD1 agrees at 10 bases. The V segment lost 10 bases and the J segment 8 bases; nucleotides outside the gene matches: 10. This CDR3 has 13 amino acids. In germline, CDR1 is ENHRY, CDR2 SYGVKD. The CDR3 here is CATAGTGDSGYTF. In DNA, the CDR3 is TGTGCCACCGCCGGGACAGGGGATAGCGGCTACACCTTC.

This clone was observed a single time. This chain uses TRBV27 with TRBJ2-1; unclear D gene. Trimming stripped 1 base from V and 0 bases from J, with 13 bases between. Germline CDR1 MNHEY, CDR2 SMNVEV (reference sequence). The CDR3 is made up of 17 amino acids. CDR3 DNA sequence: TGTGCCAGCAGTTTATTATCACTACCCAGCTCCTACAATGAGCAGTTCTTC. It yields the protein CASSLLSLPSSYNEQFF.